This T cell receptor beta chain was recovered during a study of T cell responses to AZD1222 COVID-19 vaccine (dated by TCRdb to the early 2020s). Context from the whole study: AZD1222 recipients whose second dose came at about 4 weeks and those whose second dose came at about 12 weeks were combined into one group, since spike-specific TCR depth and breadth did not differ between the two schedules. TCR sequencing covered 233 trial participants: about 210 given two doses of AZD1222 and 26 given two doses of MenACWY control vaccine. Trial participants were enrolled into age subgroups of 18-55, 56-69 and 70-plus years, which contained about 150, 27 and 61 TCR-sequenced participants, respectively.

Looking up the germline V gene yields CDR1 MNHEY and CDR2 SVGAGI. The CDR3 goes from the cysteine to the phenylalanine over 13 residues. The CDR3 DNA has 39 bases and is translated from base 1. Deletion took 8 bases off V and 3 bases off J, with a span of 8 bases between the germline ends. The label giving this sample's time point can be read as: baseline before first vaccination. The vaccinee samples were drawn from two UK trials, COV001 and COV002, one of which was a single-blind randomized controlled phase 2/3 trial testing AZD1222 (ChAdOx1 nCoV-19) in healthy adults. For TCRbeta chain sequencing, PBMC samples were collected from trial participants at day 0 and at day 28 after the second dose. A remark on this clone: The clone's antigen remains unknown. Nothing much larger sits one base from this clone, and base qualities are not available.

The CDR3 regions of human TCRbeta chains were analyzed by immunosequencing. Under the source paper's analysis protocol: Repertoire TCRs were checked for matches against a reference library of SARS-CoV-2-specific TCRs that had been generated using the MIRA antigen-specificity platform. Breadth was defined as the fraction of unique TCRs that were SARS-CoV-2-associated. Depth was defined as the fraction of total T cells that were SARS-CoV-2-associated. Using the MIRA data, each spike-specific TCR was mapped to the spike region that the TCR reacts to and placed in a CD4 or CD8 class. Log10-transformed breadth and depth values were compared by one-way ANOVA with Sidak's multiple comparisons tests. In its TCRdb copy, this immuneACCESS table keeps in-frame sequences only and misses some clones. Where compared with another copy, unresolved V genes explain less than half of these, and the others have no known cause. The DNA was the basis for D and trimming; V, J and clone size are from that table. This sample comprises 95,000 to 150,000 clones, around 87% of them detected only once. Clones ranked in the top ten supply about 1.2% of the sample.

The study at large found these results: Only five to seven AZD1222 recipients were SARS-CoV-2 seropositive at baseline, limiting conclusions about previously exposed vaccinees. Participants were mostly white British, with more females than males. The authors suggested clonal diversity may have been underestimated. Epitopes outside the regions mutated in the B.1.351 and B.1.1.7 variants were reportedly recognized by nearly half of the unique spike-specific TCRs. Because no day 14 peak-response samples were available, the repertoires could be characterized only after the peak T cell response. The 56-69-year group was small, and its depth increase did not reach significance, likely because of low power. Vaccine-associated CD4 TCRs spanned the whole spike protein, with dominant responses in regions 160-218 and 743-854. After two AZD1222 doses, both the breadth and the depth of spike-specific TCRs were significantly higher than at day 0 and than in MenACWY recipients.

The material sequenced was peripheral blood, taken on day 0 of AZD1222 vaccination. The source of this sequence is an adult in good health. The sequence joins TRBV6-5 to TRBJ1-6; the D gene is unclear. The sequence in DNA is TGTGCCAGCCGAGGCCTCTATAATTCACCCCTCCACTTT. This yields the protein CASRGLYNSPLHF.